This passage covers 31 T cell receptor beta chains from one sample sequenced in a study of T cell clones after liver transplantation. Sequencing used immunoSEQ multiplex PCR; TCRdb keeps in-frame clones, though not all of them. The sample includes about 51,000 clones, 55% to 85% of them seen just once. This specimen consisted of CD4+ T cells from blood, obtained 52 to 60 months after liver transplant. The receptors were gathered from a human patient who received a liver transplant. Some T cells here may be from the graft donor.

In this sample, this clone turned up once. The J gene is TRBJ2-5, the V gene TRBV7-9; D is undetermined. The V gene's germline CDR1 is SEHNR and CDR2 FQNEAQ (reference sequence). The V gene lost 5 bases and the J gene lost 5 bases, with 9 bases spanning the gap. The CDR3 consists of 12 residues. The CDR3 DNA sequence: TGTGCCAGCAGCCCACTTGGGGAGACCCAGTACTTC. Protein product: CASSPLGETQYF.

The CDR3 protein is CASSPAGTGAYNEQFF. For the CDR3, the DNA is TGTGCCAGCAGTCCTGCCGGGACAGGGGCGTACAATGAGCAGTTCTTC. This chain uses TRBV9 with TRBJ2-1, with TRBD1 matching over 10 bases. Trimming at V came to 5 bases and at J to 4 bases, leaving 9 bases not matched to a gene. CDR1 is SGDLS, CDR2 YYNGEE, per germline. CDR3 size: 16 residues.

The V call is TRBV7-6, the J call TRBJ1-4; D call uncertain. Germline-derived CDR1 and CDR2 are SGHVS and FNYEAQ. This CDR3 spans 15 amino acids. Trimming took off 2 bases at V and 3 bases at J, with 10 bases between the two ends. CDR3 protein: CASSLTGLANEKLFF. The CDR3 DNA sequence: TGTGCCAGCAGCTTAACCGGGCTAGCTAATGAAAAACTGTTTTTT. The full variable domain, with the rest looked up from reference TRBV7-6 and TRBJ1-4, is GAGVSQSPRYKVTKRGQDVALRCDPISGHVSLYWYRQALGQGPEFLTYFNYEAQQDKSGLPNDRFSAERPEGSISTLTIQRTEQRDSAMYRCASSLTGLANEKLFFGSGTQLSVL.

There are a few counts of this clone. CDR3 DNA: TGCAGCGTTGGGACAGGGGAGGGACCCCTCCACTTT. This translates into CSVGTGEGPLHF. The chain has TRBV29-1 and TRBJ1-6, with TRBD1 matching 9 bases. The CDR3 length is 12 residues. With V trimmed by 4 bases and J by 12 bases, 4 bases remained unmatched. CDR1 SQVTM and CDR2 ANQGSEA come from the germline V gene.

J is TRBJ1-6 and V is TRBV7-8; a possible D gene is TRBD1 (6 bases). V lost 5 bases and J 1 base, leaving 15 bases between the germline ends. Germline V gives CDR1 SGHVS, CDR2 FQNEAQ. This CDR3 has 17 amino acids. The CDR3 coding sequence is TGTGCCAGCAGCGCCTCCTCAGGGGAATCCTATAATTCACCCCTCCACTTT. It yields the protein CASSASSGESYNSPLHF.

This clone was found once. This chain connects TRBV4-2 to TRBJ2-3; 15 nucleotides agree with TRBD2. Germline V gene sequence: CDR1 LGHNA, CDR2 YNFKEQ. The CDR3 totals 18 residues. With V trimmed by 2 bases and J by 2 bases, 5 bases remained unmatched. DNA for the CDR3: TGTGCCAGCAGCCAATACGGGACTAGCGGGGGGAACACAGATACGCAGTATTTT. It is translated as CASSQYGTSGGNTDTQYF.

Points on this clone: A junction boundary mismatches the germline segment, possibly from a read error. This chain joins TRBV10-3 and TRBJ2-7, with D perhaps assigned TRBD1 or TRBD2 (6 bases each). Germline CDR1 reads ENHRY; CDR2 reads SYGVKD. The length of the CDR3 is 13 residues. CDR3 bases: TGTGCCATCAGTGTCGGGGGCTCCCACGAGCAGTACTTC. Its protein is CAISVGGSHEQYF.

V gene TRBV2 combines with J gene TRBJ2-7; D not resolved. The CDR3 spans 15 residues. Trimming took 3 bases from V and 3 from J, leaving 15 bases between them. The germline CDR1 and CDR2 sequences are SNHLY and FYNNEI. The chain's CDR3 is CASSELEGILYEQYF. CDR3 coding DNA: TGTGCCAGCAGTGAGTTAGAAGGGATTCTCTACGAGCAGTACTTC.

This chain links TRBV10-3 with TRBJ2-2, with D possibly being TRBD1 or TRBD2 (5 bases each). The V end was cut by 8 bases, the J end by 3 bases, with 13 bases between. CDR3 size: 14 residues. Germline V gene lookup returns CDR1 ENHRY and CDR2 SYGVKD. The CDR3 loop is CAIAPRDDTGELFF. DNA of the CDR3: TGTGCCATCGCGCCCAGGGACGACACCGGGGAGCTGTTTTTT.

The chain has TRBV5-4 and TRBJ1-6; no clear D. Trimming removed 0 bases at V and 15 bases at J, with 13 bases between. The CDR3 contains 13 residues. The germline CDR1 and CDR2 sequences are SGHNT and YYREEE (reference sequence). CDR3 in amino acids: CASSLDIGSGLHF. The DNA for the CDR3 is TGTGCCAGCAGCTTGGACATAGGGTCCGGCCTCCACTTT.

This clone was observed a handful of times. The gene calls are TRBV11-2 and TRBJ1-6; unclear D gene. The CDR3 consists of 16 residues. Looked up from germline, CDR1 is SGHAT and CDR2 is FQNNGV. Trimming left V 2 bases short and J 8 bases short, with 16 bases between. Written as DNA, the CDR3 is TGTGCCAGCAGCTTAATTCCAGGCCTTGGCGATTCACCCCTCCACTTT. As protein: CASSLIPGLGDSPLHF.

The genes are TRBV5-1 and TRBJ2-5, with TRBD2 identical over 11 bases. V gave up 4 bases and J gave up 1 base; unmatched junction bases: 9. Germline CDR1 reads SGHRS; CDR2 reads YFSETQ. The CDR3 covers 17 residues. The CDR3 here is CASSRLTSGGVQETQYF. The CDR3 DNA sequence: TGCGCCAGCAGCCGTCTCACTAGCGGGGGAGTCCAAGAGACCCAGTACTTC.

The chain uses TRBV6-1 and TRBJ1-4; 8 bases match TRBD1. V gave up 4 bases and J gave up 0 bases; unmatched junction bases: 7. The CDR3 spans 17 residues. Germline V CDR1 and CDR2: MNHNS, SASEGT. This chain's CDR3 is CASSGQGSGATNEKLFF. The CDR3 coding sequence is TGTGCCAGCAGTGGACAGGGGAGTGGGGCAACTAATGAAAAACTGTTTTTT.

CDR3 sequence (DNA): TGTGCCTGGAGGGGTCTGGGGAGCAATCAGCCCCAGCATTTT. As protein: CAWRGLGSNQPQHF. The chain recombines TRBV30 with TRBJ1-5; D ambiguous. V shed 3 bases and J shed 1 base, with 10 bases lying between them. Germline CDR1 and CDR2: GTSNPN and SVGIG (reference sequence). The CDR3 length is 14 residues.

V and J are TRBV6-1 and TRBJ1-1; D gene unclear. The CDR3 runs to 13 residues. The V end lost 6 bases, the J end lost 4 bases, and 12 bases lay between the germline ends. Germline V gene lookup returns CDR1 MNHNS and CDR2 SASEGT. CDR3 nucleotides: TGTGCCAGCAGAAAGGGAGACGGCACTGAAGCTTTCTTT. Amino acids: CASRKGDGTEAFF.

CDR3 protein: CASSQPGLAGGRSTDTQYF. The CDR3, as DNA: TGCGCCAGCAGCCAGCCGGGACTAGCGGGGGGGCGAAGCACAGATACGCAGTATTTT. The chain carries TRBV4-1 and TRBJ2-3, with 16 positions matching TRBD2. The CDR3 spans 19 residues. Germline lookup yields CDR1 MGHRA and CDR2 YSYEKL. V shed 3 bases and J 0 bases; nucleotides not matched to a gene: 6.

This clone was observed a handful of times. The genes are TRBV28 and TRBJ1-2; unclear D gene. V lost 3 bases and J 7 bases, leaving 9 bases between the germline ends. CDR1 is MDHEN, CDR2 SYDVKM, per germline. This CDR3 has 12 residues. CDR3 coding DNA: TGTGCCAGCAGTTTCCGGGAACGTGGCTACACCTTC. This sequence encodes CASSFRERGYTF.

In this sample, this clone turned up a few times. The chain employs TRBV7-3 and TRBJ2-7; 9 bases map to TRBD1. Germline V lookup: CDR1 SGHTA, CDR2 FQGTGA. The CDR3 consists of 13 residues. Trimming removed 4 bases from V and 6 bases from J; junction bases left unmatched: 4. CDR3 loop: CASSSGTGREQYF. For the CDR3, the DNA is TGTGCCAGCAGCTCCGGGACAGGGCGCGAGCAGTACTTC.

This clone appeared a few times. The chain employs TRBV28 and TRBJ2-5; TRBD2 agrees at 11 bases. CDR1 is MDHEN, CDR2 SYDVKM, per germline. Losses at the gene ends were 4 bases for V and 7 bases for J; bases not matched to a gene: 14. The CDR3 contains 17 residues. DNA for the CDR3: TGTGCCAGCAGTTCCACCCTAGCGGGGGGCCTAGGTGCGACCCAGTACTTC. Translation: CASSSTLAGGLGATQYF.

The rearrangement joins TRBV6-1 to TRBJ2-7, with 9 bases fitting TRBD1. V shed 10 bases, J shed 9 bases, and the junction held 7 bases outside the gene matches. The CDR3 spans 11 residues. Looked up from germline, CDR1 is MNHNS and CDR2 is SASEGT. The CDR3: CATGTGMRQYF. The CDR3 region has the DNA TGTGCCACCGGGACAGGGATGAGGCAGTACTTC.

The chain carries TRBV30 and TRBJ1-5; D is undetermined. Germline V gene lookup returns CDR1 GTSNPN and CDR2 SVGIG (reference sequence). V was shortened by 0 bases and J by 2 bases, with 8 bases between the two germline ends. The CDR3 is 14 residues long. CDR3 sequence reads: CAWSVHEGNQPQHF. In DNA form, the CDR3 reads TGTGCCTGGAGTGTACACGAGGGCAATCAGCCCCAGCATTTT.

The chain joins TRBV4-1 to TRBJ2-4; 10 nucleotides agree with TRBD2. This CDR3 comprises 18 residues. V lost 1 base and J lost 2; bases outside the gene matches: 8. Germline V gene lookup returns CDR1 MGHRA and CDR2 YSYEKL. DNA of the CDR3: TGCGCCAGCAGCCAAGGACACCCACTAGCGGGGACCAAAAACATTCAGTACTTC. It yields the protein CASSQGHPLAGTKNIQYF.

The rearrangement joins TRBV2 to TRBJ2-2, with a weak D call TRBD1 (5 bases). Germline V gene data show CDR1 as SNHLY and CDR2 as FYNNEI. The CDR3 is 15 amino acids. The ends were cut back, 5 bases at V and 0 bases at J, with 10 bases in the middle. CDR3 residues: CASSRTRANTGELFF. The CDR3, as DNA: TGTGCCAGCAGTAGGACACGTGCGAACACCGGGGAGCTGTTTTTT.

The V call is TRBV5-4, the J call TRBJ2-3; D unclear. The length of the CDR3 is 12 residues. Trimming pared 4 bases from V and 3 bases from J, leaving 6 bases between. From germline, CDR1 is SGHNT and CDR2 YYREEE (reference sequence). The CDR3 DNA sequence: TGTGCCAGCAGCCGCCTAACAGATACGCAGTATTTT. It translates to CASSRLTDTQYF.

The rearrangement links TRBV18 to TRBJ1-1; possible D gene TRBD1, 5 bases. Germline V gene sequence: CDR1 KGHSH, CDR2 LQKENI. V was shortened by 2 bases and J by 4 bases, with 11 bases between the two germline ends. The CDR3 is 14 residues long. CDR3 sequence reads: CASSPAGSGTEAFF. The DNA of the CDR3 is TGTGCCAGCTCACCAGCAGGGTCGGGCACTGAAGCTTTCTTT.

This chain links TRBV23-1 with TRBJ2-7; 7 bases are a match to TRBD1. TRBV23-1 is annotated as an ORF whose role is uncertain. This CDR3 contains 19 residues. V lost 1 base and J lost 0; bases outside the gene matches: 15. In DNA, the CDR3 is TGCGCCAGCAGTCAATTCCGGGACAGAGATAATGCCTCCTCCTACGAGCAGTACTTC. It yields the protein CASSQFRDRDNASSYEQYF.

This clone is a singleton in its sample. The V call is TRBV27, the J call TRBJ2-1; 10 nucleotides line up with TRBD2. CDR1 is MNHEY and CDR2 is SMNVEV in the germline V gene (reference sequence). There are 16 residues in the CDR3. With 4 bases clipped from V and 6 bases from J, the junction kept 9 bases outside the gene matches. This CDR3 is CASSSLGSSGGNEQFF. CDR3 in DNA: TGTGCCAGCAGTTCCCTCGGGTCTAGCGGGGGCAATGAGCAGTTCTTC.

This clone was seen only a few times. The genes are TRBV7-2 and TRBJ1-1, with 8 bases that match TRBD1. The V and J ends lost 1 base and 4 bases, in that order; junction bases with no gene match: 2. This CDR3 comprises 14 residues. Germline lookup yields CDR1 SGHTA and CDR2 FQGNSA. CDR3: CASSLVGQGTEAFF. In nucleotides, the CDR3 is TGTGCCAGCAGCTTAGTAGGACAGGGCACTGAAGCTTTCTTT.

This CDR3 is CASSFIGGQGARGYTF. The CDR3 DNA follows: TGTGCCAGCAGTTTTATTGGGGGTCAGGGGGCGCGTGGCTACACCTTC. The rearrangement uses TRBV27 and TRBJ1-2, with 8 bases lining up with TRBD1. The V gene's germline CDR1 is MNHEY and CDR2 SMNVEV (reference sequence). The CDR3 sequence is 16 residues long. Germline trimming cut 3 bases from V and 7 bases from J; bases unmatched to any gene: 13.

The V call is TRBV5-6, the J call TRBJ2-3; 12 bases are shared with TRBD2. The CDR3 runs 14 residues. Germline CDR1 SGHDT, CDR2 YYEEEE. Trimming removed 0 bases from V and 14 bases from J; junction bases left unmatched: 7. CDR3 in DNA: TGTGCCAGCAGCTTGGCTAGCGGGGGGGCCTGGTCGTATTTT. Translated: CASSLASGGAWSYF.

The rearrangement links TRBV7-2 to TRBJ2-7, with D perhaps being TRBD1 or TRBD2 (6 bases each). This CDR3 is built from 15 residues. CDR1 and CDR2 from the germline V gene are SGHTA and FQGNSA. Trimming stripped 1 base from V and 4 bases from J, with 14 bases between. CDR3 sequence: CASSLEGGPWYEQYF. The CDR3 DNA follows: TGTGCCAGCAGCTTAGAAGGGGGGCCCTGGTACGAGCAGTACTTC.